This TCR beta chain was captured by sequencing in a study of blood T cell repertoires in COVID-19. The CDR3 totals 15 residues. With V trimmed by 7 bases and J by 5 bases, 8 bases remained unmatched. Germline CDR1 is WSHSY and CDR2 is SAAADI. Profiled with immunoSEQ multiplex PCR; TCRdb holds only in-frame clones, not every one. Of 310,000 or so clones in the sample, 90% were seen once. This study enrolled people aged about 18 to 100 from around 25 US geographic areas. The rearrangement joins TRBV10-2 to TRBJ1-2; 12 nucleotides match TRBD1. The sequenced material came from PBMCs or T cells enriched from blood (not recorded which). The sequence was collected from a woman in her late teens or twenties with acute COVID-19. CDR3 in DNA: TGCGCCAGCAATCCGGGACAGGGGGCTTCATATGGCTACACCTTC. Translating it yields CASNPGQGASYGYTF.